This TCR beta chain was documented in a study of T-cell memory formation after mild COVID-19. It was 5'RACE with constant-segment primers that produced the TCR alpha and TCR beta cDNA libraries, which carried sample barcodes and UMIs. TCRdb re-derived calls from the 5' RACE reads in MiXCR, one entry per CDR3 protein. The sample lists 470,000 or so distinct CDR3 sequences; 15% to 20% were seen once. Findings and limits, study-wide: Mostly located in CM and EM were contracting CD4+ clones, with contracting CD8+ clones located in EMRA. Detection of some responders pre-infection suggested pre-existing cross-reactive memory T cells participated.

Germline V gene lookup returns CDR1 MNHEY and CDR2 SVGAGI. V lost 7 bases and J lost 0, with 9 bases in between. The CDR3 has 13 amino acids. This clonotype appeared a few times. The antigen is not known. The V gene is TRBV6-5, the J gene TRBJ1-1; unclear D gene. The receptor was isolated from an adult woman who had mild COVID-19 (a few samples of this study predate the infection). Cell type and time point are not known. Sequencing used PBMCs or a T cell subset sorted from them (not recorded which). DNA of the CDR3: TGTGCCAGCACAGTCGCCTTGAACACTGAAGCTTTCTTT. It is translated as CASTVALNTEAFF.